Listed here is a single T cell receptor (beta chain). Authors' methods: Reference gene primer amplification gave estimated nucleated cell counts. This table comes from immunoSEQ multiplex PCR, and its TCRdb copy is limited to in-frame clones, with some not included. V and J calls and clone size are given by that table; D and trimming were obtained from the DNA. Among 150,000 to 200,000 clones listed, approximately 90% were seen once. The data were obtained in a study of blood T cell repertoires in COVID-19. Study context: Acute and convalescent COVID-19 specimens originated in the United States, Italy and Spain. In each case, the material was cDNA or gDNA derived from T cells, B-cell-depleted T cells, or PBMCs.

The germline gives CDR1 LNHNV, CDR2 YYDKDF (reference sequence). The CDR3 is made up of 13 amino acids. V shed 5 bases and J shed 9 bases, with 14 bases lying between them. This TCR came from a man aged 18 to 30 who had recovered from COVID-19. Input material: peripheral blood. The V and J genes are TRBV15 and TRBJ2-1, with D maybe TRBD2 (5 bases). The CDR3 loop reads CATSGSGIGEQFF. The CDR3 bases are TGTGCCACCAGCGGGAGTGGGATTGGTGAGCAGTTCTTC.